This T cell receptor (beta chain) appears in the sequencing data of a study of Graves' ophthalmopathy and Graves' hyperthyroidism. Study-level results: The majority of expanded thyroid clonotypes above 0.001 frequency also occurred in blood. This model predicted ophthalmopathy progression (sensitivity approximately 68%, specificity roughly 72%).

The evidence that diagnosis relied on was clinical symptoms, serum thyroxine, TRAb, thyroid ultrasound and orbital computed tomography. Comment on this clonotype: What it binds is not known.

Beta-chain TCR CDR3 regions were amplified from RNA transcripts. An initial RT-PCR round employing HTBI primers preceded a second-round multiplex PCR. MiXCR was run by TCRdb on the multiplex PCR reads, yielding one entry per CDR3 protein. The sample includes some 1.1 million distinct CDR3 sequences, 35% to 40% of them seen just once. This receptor was obtained from an adult man with Graves' hyperthyroidism. The specimen sequenced was peripheral blood or thyroid tissue (not recorded which).

CDR3 protein: CASSLTPAGYQETQYF. The CDR3 DNA reads as TGTGCCAGCAGTTTAACCCCAGCGGGCTACCAAGAGACCCAGTACTTC. The genes are TRBV28 and TRBJ2-5; perhaps TRBD2 as D (6 bases). The germline V gene encodes CDR1 MDHEN and CDR2 SYDVKM. The CDR3 is made up of 16 amino acids. V lost 2 bases and J lost 0, with 13 bases in between.